The 30 T cell receptor beta chains in this list originate from one sample, sequenced in a study of T cells in narcolepsy. The protocol was immunoSEQ multiplex PCR, while the TCRdb copy is restricted to in-frame clones and leaves out a portion. The table has some 2,500 clones, 20% to 30% seen once; the top ten hold around 4.5%. These receptors' antigens are unknown. Material: cultured CD4+ T cells from cerebrospinal fluid. These receptors came from a human donor with narcolepsy.

In its sample, this clone is large. The V gene is TRBV6-6, the J gene TRBJ2-7, with 11 positions matching TRBD2. There are 13 residues in the CDR3. V was clipped by 8 bases and J by 3 bases; unmatched bases: 3. The germline CDR1 and CDR2 sequences are MNHNY and SVGAGI (reference sequence). CDR3 bases: TGTGCCAGCCTGGGGACTAGCGGCTACGAGCAGTACTTC. Translation gives CASLGTSGYEQYF.

This clone was observed a few times. The chain recombines TRBV5-8 with TRBJ2-7; D remains unclear. V lost 0 bases and J lost 3, with 13 bases in between. CDR3 size: 15 residues. The germline CDR1 and CDR2 sequences are SGHTS and YDEGEE. This CDR3 reads CASSLGGFNLYEQYF. CDR3 coding DNA: TGTGCCAGCAGCTTGGGTGGTTTTAACCTCTACGAGCAGTACTTC.

This clone was seen more than once but under ten times. The CDR3 DNA sequence: TGTGCCAGCAGCTTGGAAATCTCAGGGGGCAGCACCGGGGAGCTGTTTTTT. The encoded protein is CASSLEISGGSTGELFF. The rearrangement uses TRBV5-7 and TRBJ2-2; 8 positions agree with TRBD1. TRBV5-7 is placed among ORFs of uncertain function. Germline trimming cut 0 bases from V and 4 bases from J; bases unmatched to any gene: 8. The CDR3 consists of 17 residues.

CDR3 nucleotides: TGTGCCAGCAGCTTAACTAGCGGGAGCATTCAGTACTTC. This codes for CASSLTSGSIQYF. This rearrangement joins TRBV6-5 to TRBJ2-4, with 11 positions matching TRBD2. V lost 6 bases, J lost 9 bases, and 4 bases stayed unmatched. The CDR3 consists of 13 residues. Germline V gives CDR1 MNHEY, CDR2 SVGAGI.

The table lists this clone with a few counts. V and J are TRBV10-1 and TRBJ1-3; D is perhaps TRBD1 (5 bases). Trimming removed 6 bases from V and 4 bases from J, with 13 bases in between. CDR3 size: 14 residues. Germline CDR1 WNHNN, CDR2 SYGVQD (reference sequence). As DNA, the CDR3 is TGCGCCAGCAGCCCCGGGACTTTCGGAAACACCATATATTTT. This sequence encodes CASSPGTFGNTIYF.

CDR3 in DNA: TGTGCCAGCAGCCGAGAGACCCAGTACTTC. This gives the protein CASSRETQYF. The chain employs TRBV11-3 and TRBJ2-5; unclear D gene. Germline V gene data show CDR1 as SGHNT and CDR2 as YENEEA. V lost 5 bases and J lost 4, with 2 bases in between. The CDR3 spans 10 residues.

By proportion, this clone is large. This chain uses TRBV6-5 with TRBJ1-1; weak D call: TRBD1 (6 bases). The V gene's germline CDR1 is MNHEY and CDR2 SVGAGI. The CDR3 covers 13 residues. V dropped 5 bases and J dropped 11 bases, with 18 bases sitting between them. The CDR3 is CASSPTGTRIAFF. The CDR3 nucleotides read TGTGCCAGCAGTCCCACCGGGACAAGGATCGCTTTCTTT.

This chain connects TRBV5-1 to TRBJ2-2, with D possibly TRBD2 on 6 matching bases. The CDR3 is 16 residues long. Per the germline V gene, CDR1 is SGHRS and CDR2 is YFSETQ. The V end was cut by 0 bases, the J end by 4 bases, with 13 bases between. The CDR3 DNA reads as TGCGCCAGCAGCTTGGGGGACTCCTTAAGCACCGGGGAGCTGTTTTTT. The encoded protein is CASSLGDSLSTGELFF. The full variable domain, its missing parts supplied by reference TRBV5-1 and TRBJ2-2, is KAGVTQTPRYLIKTRGQQVTLSCSPISGHRSVSWYQQTPGQGLQFLFEYFSETQRNKGNFPGRFSGRQFSNSRSEMNVSTLELGDSALYLCASSLGDSLSTGELFFGEGSRLTVL.

By share of the sample, this clone is large. V and J are TRBV7-8 and TRBJ2-7; a weak D match, TRBD2 (7 bases). The germline V gene has CDR1 SGHVS and CDR2 FQNEAQ. The CDR3 runs to 14 residues. V lost 5 bases and J 0 bases, leaving 11 bases between the germline ends. DNA of the CDR3: TGTGCCAGCAGCGAAGGGGGGGACTCCTACGAGCAGTACTTC. This sequence encodes CASSEGGDSYEQYF.

In this sample, this clone turned up a few times. This chain connects TRBV29-1 to TRBJ1-1; TRBD1 aligns across 8 bases. Germline trimming cut 6 bases from V and 8 bases from J; bases unmatched to any gene: 8. The V gene's germline CDR1 is SQVTM and CDR2 ANQGSEA. The CDR3 loop spans 12 amino acids. The CDR3 here is CSVDRGWGEAFF. The CDR3 DNA follows: TGCAGCGTAGACAGGGGATGGGGCGAAGCTTTCTTT.

The V call is TRBV5-1, the J call TRBJ2-5; D unclear. The germline CDR1 and CDR2 sequences are SGHRS and YFSETQ. V lost 1 base, J lost 2 bases, and 9 bases lay in between. The CDR3 extends over 14 amino acids. In nucleotides, the CDR3 is TGCGCCAGCAGCTTGCCAGCGTCGCAAGAGACCCAGTACTTC. Its translation is CASSLPASQETQYF.

The chain joins TRBV5-1 to TRBJ2-2; TRBD2 is a possible D gene (6 bases). The V end lost 1 base, the J end lost 3 bases, and 10 bases lay between the germline ends. There are 15 residues in the CDR3. The V gene's germline CDR1 is SGHRS and CDR2 YFSETQ. The CDR3 sequence: CASSLRTTDTGELFF. The CDR3 DNA is TGCGCCAGCAGCTTGCGGACTACAGACACCGGGGAGCTGTTTTTT.

The gene calls are TRBV6-1 and TRBJ1-2, with 7 nucleotides matching TRBD1. Unmatched junction bases numbered 8, after V lost 6 bases and J lost 1 base. The CDR3 extends over 15 amino acids. Looked up from germline, CDR1 is MNHNS and CDR2 is SASEGT. CDR3 in DNA: TGTGCCAGCAGCCCCCTAGGGACAGATAACTATGGCTACACCTTC. As protein: CASSPLGTDNYGYTF.

The chain has TRBV6-5 and TRBJ2-3; no clear D. Germline lookup yields CDR1 MNHEY and CDR2 SVGAGI. This CDR3 is built from 12 residues. The ends were cut back, 6 bases at V and 1 base at J, with 5 bases in the middle. CDR3 protein: CASSRCTDTQYF. The CDR3 DNA reads TGTGCCAGCAGCAGGTGCACAGATACGCAGTATTTT.

This chain links TRBV11-2 with TRBJ1-3, with D possibly matching TRBD1 (5 bases). Germline V gene sequence: CDR1 SGHAT, CDR2 FQNNGV. V lost 0 bases and J lost 2, with 11 bases in between. CDR3 length equals 16 residues. The CDR3 DNA reads as TGTGCCAGCAGCTTAGAAAGGGGCCGGCCTGGAAACACCATATATTTT. It translates to CASSLERGRPGNTIYF.

The rearrangement uses TRBV9 and TRBJ1-1; TRBD1 matches 7 bases. The CDR3 consists of 14 residues. After removal of 0 bases from V and 6 bases from J, the junction contained 5 bases not matched to a gene. CDR1 is SGDLS and CDR2 is YYNGEE in the germline V gene. The CDR3 loop is CASSVVTGIAEAFF. The DNA of the CDR3 is TGTGCCAGCAGCGTAGTGACAGGGATAGCTGAAGCTTTCTTT.

The chain recombines TRBV14 with TRBJ2-7; 8 positions match TRBD1. The germline V gene encodes CDR1 SGHDN and CDR2 FVKESK. V lost 2 bases to trimming and J lost 0 bases; unmatched junction nucleotides: 3. This CDR3 is built from 15 residues. Here the CDR3 reads CASSQRTGTSYEQYF. The CDR3, as DNA: TGTGCCAGCAGCCAAAGGACAGGGACCTCCTACGAGCAGTACTTC. The full variable domain, rest sourced from reference TRBV14 and TRBJ2-7, is EAGVTQFPSHSVIEKGQTVTLRCDPISGHDNLYWYRRVMGKEIKFLLHFVKESKQDESGMPNNRFLAERTGGTYSTLKVQPAELEDSGVYFCASSQRTGTSYEQYFGPGTRLTVT.

This clone was seen a few times. The chain links TRBV25-1 to TRBJ1-2; maybe TRBD1 (5 bases). The CDR3 sequence is 13 residues long. Per the germline V gene, CDR1 is MGHDK and CDR2 is SYGVNS. V was trimmed by 1 base and J by 4 bases, leaving 7 bases between them. This chain's CDR3 is CASSESGFYGYTF. The CDR3 DNA reads TGTGCCAGCAGTGAATCAGGGTTCTATGGCTACACCTTC.

The CDR3 is CASSSRGNQETQYF. DNA for the CDR3: TGTGCCAGCAGTTCCAGGGGGAACCAAGAGACCCAGTACTTC. The chain links TRBV25-1 to TRBJ2-5; 7 bases line up with TRBD1. This CDR3 has 14 residues. Germline V gene sequence: CDR1 MGHDK, CDR2 SYGVNS. V lost 5 bases and J lost 0; bases outside the gene matches: 3. Looking up the rest from reference TRBV25-1 and TRBJ2-5 gives the full variable domain: EADIYQTPRYLVIGTGKKITLECSQTMGHDKMYWYQQDPGMELHLIHYSYGVNSTEKGDLSSESTVSRIRTEHFPLTLESARPSHTSQYLCASSSRGNQETQYFGPGTRLLVL.

On this clone: This may arise from a read error, as a much more abundant clone is one base away. The rearrangement joins TRBV5-7 to TRBJ1-6; D might be TRBD1 (5 bases). TRBV5-7 is classed as an ORF, of uncertain function. Trimming cost V 1 base and J 10 bases, with 15 bases left between them. The CDR3 extends over 15 amino acids. The chain's CDR3 is CASSLYQGLTSPLHF. CDR3 nucleotides: TGTGCCAGCAGCTTGTATCAGGGATTAACCTCACCCCTCCACTTT.

J is TRBJ2-7 and V is TRBV5-5; D may be TRBD2 (6 bases). This CDR3 spans 15 amino acids. Germline CDR1 is SGHKS and CDR2 is YYEKEE (reference sequence). With 3 bases removed from V and 3 bases from J, the gap between germline ends came to 16 bases. The CDR3 nucleotides read TGTGCCAGCAGCTCGGATGGGGGGAACGGCTACGAGCAGTACTTC. It codes for CASSSDGGNGYEQYF.

This clone was seen more than once but under ten times. The rearrangement uses TRBV5-1 and TRBJ2-5, with 7 nucleotides matching TRBD1. The germline V gene has CDR1 SGHRS and CDR2 YFSETQ. CDR3 length: 12 residues. Trimming at V came to 4 bases and at J to 5 bases, leaving 2 bases not matched to a gene. The CDR3 DNA reads as TGCGCCAGCAGCCCGGACAGGGAGACCCAGTACTTC. Amino acid sequence: CASSPDRETQYF.

This clone was counted only a few times. CDR3 residues: CASSLSLGSNEKLFF. The CDR3 DNA is TGTGCCAGCAGCTTATCGTTAGGGTCTAATGAAAAACTGTTTTTT. This rearrangement joins TRBV7-9 to TRBJ1-4, with D unresolved. The CDR3 spans 15 residues. The V end lost 2 bases, the J end lost 3 bases, and 10 bases lay between the germline ends. Germline values: CDR1 SEHNR, CDR2 FQNEAQ (reference sequence). Full variable domain (outside the CDR3, taken from reference TRBV7-9 and TRBJ1-4): DTGVSQNPRHKITKRGQNVTFRCDPISEHNRLYWYRQTLGQGPEFLTYFQNEAQLEKSRLLSDRFSAERPKGSFSTLEIQRTEQGDSAMYLCASSLSLGSNEKLFFGSGTQLSVL.

This clone was seen a few times. V usage is TRBV11-2 and J usage is TRBJ1-5; 9 bases fit TRBD1. J gave up 8 bases and V 1 base, and 3 bases lay outside the gene matches. This CDR3 region has 14 residues. The germline V gene has CDR1 SGHAT and CDR2 FQNNGV. The CDR3 loop is CASSLVGQGEPQHF. Here the CDR3 DNA reads TGTGCCAGCAGCTTAGTGGGACAGGGTGAGCCCCAGCATTTT.

This clone was counted only a few times. This may be a read error, as it is one base from a much larger clone. J is TRBJ1-4 and V is TRBV30; D gene unclear. Germline V gene sequence: CDR1 GTSNPN, CDR2 SVGIG (reference sequence). The CDR3 is 14 residues long. CDR3 protein: CALSVLSTNEKLFF. DNA for the CDR3: TGTGCCTTGAGTGTACTTTCAACTAATGAAAAACTGTTTTTT. Full variable domain (remainder filled in from reference TRBV30 and TRBJ1-4): SQTIHQWPATLVQPVGSPLSLECTVEGTSNPNLYWYRQAAGRGLQLLFYSVGIGQISSEVPQNLSASRPQDRQFILSSKKLLLSDSGFYLCALSVLSTNEKLFFGSGTQLSVL.

This clone has just a few counts. This chain joins TRBV9 and TRBJ1-2; possibly TRBD1 for D (5 bases). CDR3 length: 15 amino acids. V gave up 0 bases and J gave up 0 bases, with 9 bases separating them. Germline V gives CDR1 SGDLS, CDR2 YYNGEE. The CDR3 is CASSVGQLANYGYTF. The DNA for the CDR3 is TGTGCCAGCAGCGTAGGACAGCTTGCTAACTATGGCTACACCTTC.

This clone was observed a few times. The V gene is TRBV5-4, the J gene TRBJ1-1; tentatively, D is TRBD1 (5 bases). Trimming shortened V by 1 base and J by 1 base, and 26 bases separated the two germline ends. This CDR3 contains 20 residues. CDR1 and CDR2 from the germline V gene are SGHNT and YYREEE (reference sequence). The CDR3 DNA follows: TGTGCCAGCAGCTTGAGAAAGTCCAGGGAAAAGAGAAGTAGGAACACTGAAGCTTTCTTT. It translates to CASSLRKSREKRSRNTEAFF.

In its sample, this clone is large (0.1 to 1%). J is TRBJ1-2 and V is TRBV10-3; D uncertain. Trimming left V 11 bases short and J 4 bases short, with 14 bases between. The CDR3 runs 12 residues. Germline V gives CDR1 ENHRY, CDR2 SYGVKD. The CDR3 nucleotides are TGTGCCGCCTCATCCGGGTTCTATGGCTACACCTTC. Its protein is CAASSGFYGYTF.

Of note for this clone: Being one base from a much bigger clone, this may be a read error. V usage is TRBV30 and J usage is TRBJ1-6, with D tentatively TRBD1 (6 bases). This CDR3 has 17 residues. Per the germline V gene, CDR1 is GTSNPN and CDR2 is SVGIG (reference sequence). V gave up 0 bases and J gave up 10 bases, with 22 bases separating them. The CDR3 DNA sequence: TGTGCCTGGAGTGTAGGCCCAGGGGCTTCGTTTAAATCACCCCTCCACTTT. It specifies CAWSVGPGASFKSPLHF.

A few counts support this clone. The J gene is TRBJ1-1, the V gene TRBV6-5; tentatively, D is TRBD1 (6 bases). V was cut by 7 bases and J by 6 bases, with 18 bases left in between. Germline V gives CDR1 MNHEY, CDR2 SVGAGI. The CDR3 runs to 14 residues. For the CDR3, the DNA is TGTGCCAGCACCAAATCGGGGGGCGGGGCTGAAGCTTTCTTT. Protein: CASTKSGGGAEAFF.